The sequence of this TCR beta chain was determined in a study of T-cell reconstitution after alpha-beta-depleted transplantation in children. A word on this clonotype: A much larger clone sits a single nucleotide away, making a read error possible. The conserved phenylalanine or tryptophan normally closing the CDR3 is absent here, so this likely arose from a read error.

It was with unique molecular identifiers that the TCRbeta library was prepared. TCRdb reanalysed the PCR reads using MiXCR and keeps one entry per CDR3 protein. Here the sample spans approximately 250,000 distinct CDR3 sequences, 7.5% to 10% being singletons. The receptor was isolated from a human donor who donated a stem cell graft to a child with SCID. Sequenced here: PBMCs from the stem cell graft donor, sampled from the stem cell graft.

CDR3 nucleotide sequence: TGTGCCAGCAGGGAATTCGGGGGGGCCGACAATGAGCAGTTCTTG. Its translation: CASREFGGADNEQFL. The V gene is TRBV7-2, the J gene TRBJ2-1; TRBD2 matches 8 bases. After removal of 6 bases from V and 5 bases from J, the junction contained 9 bases not matched to a gene. Per germline, CDR1 SGHTA and CDR2 FQGNSA. The CDR3 is 15 amino acids.